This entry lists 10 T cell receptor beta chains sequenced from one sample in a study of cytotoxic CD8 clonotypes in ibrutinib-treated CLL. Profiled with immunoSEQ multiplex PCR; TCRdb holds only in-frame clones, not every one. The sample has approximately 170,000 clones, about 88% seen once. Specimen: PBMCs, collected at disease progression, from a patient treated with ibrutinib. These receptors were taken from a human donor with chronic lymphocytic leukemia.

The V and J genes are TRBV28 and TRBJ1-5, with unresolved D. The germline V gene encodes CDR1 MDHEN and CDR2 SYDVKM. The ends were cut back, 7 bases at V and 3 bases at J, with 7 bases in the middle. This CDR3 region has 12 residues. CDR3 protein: CASTSTNQPQHF. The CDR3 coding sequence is TGTGCCAGCACCTCGACCAATCAGCCCCAGCATTTT.

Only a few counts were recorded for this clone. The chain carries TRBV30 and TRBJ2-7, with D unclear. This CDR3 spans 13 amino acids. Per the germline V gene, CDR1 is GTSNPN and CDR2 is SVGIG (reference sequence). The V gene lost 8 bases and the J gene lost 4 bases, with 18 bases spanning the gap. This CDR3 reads CAATQLKSYEQYF. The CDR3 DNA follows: TGTGCCGCTACCCAGTTGAAGTCGTACGAGCAGTACTTC.

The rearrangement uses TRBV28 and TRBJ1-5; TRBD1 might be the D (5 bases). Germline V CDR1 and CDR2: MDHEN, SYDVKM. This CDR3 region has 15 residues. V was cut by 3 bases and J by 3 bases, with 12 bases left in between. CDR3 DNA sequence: TGTGCCAGCAGTTTCTCAGACAGTTTCAATCAGCCCCAGCATTTT. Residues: CASSFSDSFNQPQHF.

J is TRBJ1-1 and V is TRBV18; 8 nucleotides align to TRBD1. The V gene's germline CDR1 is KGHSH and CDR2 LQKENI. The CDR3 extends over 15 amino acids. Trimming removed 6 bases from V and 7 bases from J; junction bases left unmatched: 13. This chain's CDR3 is CASSLDQTGDGEAFF. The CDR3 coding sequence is TGTGCCAGCTCCCTAGACCAGACAGGGGATGGTGAAGCTTTCTTT.

The CDR3 loop is CASSPSTLAGGVTDTQYF. In DNA form, the CDR3 reads TGCGCCAGCAGCCCGAGTACACTAGCGGGAGGTGTGACAGATACGCAGTATTTT. V usage is TRBV4-3 and J usage is TRBJ2-3, with 12 bases aligning to TRBD2. Germline loops: CDR1 LGHNA, CDR2 YSLEER. This CDR3 has 18 amino acids. Losses at the gene ends were 4 bases for V and 3 bases for J; bases not matched to a gene: 11.

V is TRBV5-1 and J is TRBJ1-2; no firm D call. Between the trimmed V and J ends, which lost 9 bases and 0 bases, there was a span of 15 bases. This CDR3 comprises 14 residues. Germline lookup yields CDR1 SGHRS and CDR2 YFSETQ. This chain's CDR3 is CATAELGTNYGYTF. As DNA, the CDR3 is TGCGCCACCGCGGAACTCGGCACTAACTATGGCTACACCTTC.

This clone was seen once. In DNA, the CDR3 is TGTGCCAGTAGTACGGAAGCAGGGGTAAGGACTGAAGCTTTCTTT. Translation gives CASSTEAGVRTEAFF. The V and J genes are TRBV19 and TRBJ1-1; D perhaps matches TRBD1 (6 bases). The CDR3 covers 15 residues. Per the germline V gene, CDR1 is LNHDA and CDR2 is SQIVND (reference sequence). With 4 bases removed from V and 5 bases from J, the gap between germline ends came to 17 bases.

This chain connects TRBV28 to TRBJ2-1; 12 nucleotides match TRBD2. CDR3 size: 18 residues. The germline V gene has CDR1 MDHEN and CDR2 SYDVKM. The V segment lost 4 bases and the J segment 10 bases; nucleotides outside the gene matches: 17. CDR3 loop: CASSWLRVLAGGHTEQFF. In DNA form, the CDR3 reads TGTGCCAGCAGTTGGCTAAGGGTACTAGCGGGAGGCCACACCGAGCAGTTCTTC. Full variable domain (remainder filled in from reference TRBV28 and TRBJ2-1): DVKVTQSSRYLVKRTGEKVFLECVQDMDHENMFWYRQDPGLGLRLIYFSYDVKMKEKGDIPEGYSVSREKKERFSLILESASTNQTSMYLCASSWLRVLAGGHTEQFFGPGTRLTVL.

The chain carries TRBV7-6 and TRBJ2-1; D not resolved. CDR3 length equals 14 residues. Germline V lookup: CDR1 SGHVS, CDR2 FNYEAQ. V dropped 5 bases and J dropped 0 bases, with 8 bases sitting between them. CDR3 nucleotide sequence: TGTGCCAGCAGCGACCCGGACTCCTACAATGAGCAGTTCTTC. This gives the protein CASSDPDSYNEQFF.

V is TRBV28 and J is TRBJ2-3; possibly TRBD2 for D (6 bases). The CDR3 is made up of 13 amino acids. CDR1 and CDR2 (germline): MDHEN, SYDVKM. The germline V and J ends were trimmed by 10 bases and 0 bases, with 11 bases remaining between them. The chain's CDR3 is CAIGRGSTDTQYF. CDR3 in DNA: TGTGCCATAGGGCGGGGAAGCACAGATACGCAGTATTTT.